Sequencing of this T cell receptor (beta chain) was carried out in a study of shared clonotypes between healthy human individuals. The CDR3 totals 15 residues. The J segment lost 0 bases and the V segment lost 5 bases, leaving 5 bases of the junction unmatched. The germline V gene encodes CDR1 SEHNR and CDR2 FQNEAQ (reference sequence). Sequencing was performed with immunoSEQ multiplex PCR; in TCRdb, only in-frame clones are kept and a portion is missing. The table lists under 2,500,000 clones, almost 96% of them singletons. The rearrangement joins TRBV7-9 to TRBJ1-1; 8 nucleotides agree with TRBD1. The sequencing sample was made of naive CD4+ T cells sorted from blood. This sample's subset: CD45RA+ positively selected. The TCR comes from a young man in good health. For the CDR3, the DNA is TGTGCCAGCAGCCCCCAGGGGGCCGTGAACACTGAAGCTTTCTTT. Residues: CASSPQGAVNTEAFF.